This is a list of T cell receptor beta chains from one sample in a study of Graves' ophthalmopathy and Graves' hyperthyroidism. MiXCR, run by TCRdb on the multiplex PCR reads, gives a single entry per CDR3 protein. This sample has 900,000 to 1,200,000 distinct CDR3 sequences, with roughly two fifths found just once. Input material: peripheral blood or thyroid tissue (not recorded which). The receptors were sampled from an adult man with Graves' hyperthyroidism. Each CDR3 is given without its conserved first and last residue.

>TRBV27
ASRQDRDGYSPLH
>TRBV4-1
ASSQRQHMNTEAF
>TRBV11-2
ASSSRQGLVVTQY
>TRBV5-1
ASSIWTANTEAF
>TRBV7-3
ASSPDRGYGGNTIY
>TRBV11-2
ASRPRAGAGEQY
>TRBV10-3
AINDGTGVGNTIY
>TRBV7-8
ASSLEPRQGTTYEQY
>TRBV20-1
SAIGQASYEQY
>TRBV20-1
SAREQGQTNTGELF
>TRBV6-6
ASSEDVPQSNQPQH
>TRBV4-1
ASSQDYRQRGSYEQY
>TRBV29-1
SVESGDAYGYT
>TRBV10-3
AISEGEQY
>TRBV6-5
ASRPDGLRNTIY
>TRBV7-2
ASSQTSGSNYGYT
>TRBV4-3
ASSLVAGGPILGELF
>TRBV29-1
SVGRRNTEAF
>TRBV11-2
ASSLVPTYNEQF
>TRBV2
TSSEVGKFVNEKLF